The 9 T cell receptor beta chains reported below all come from one sample, sequenced in a study of blood T cell repertoires in COVID-19. Libraries were prepared by immunoSEQ multiplex PCR; TCRdb keeps only in-frame clonotypes and omits some of them. This sample has 200,000 to 250,000 clones; more than 80% occur once, and the top ten carry under 3.5%. Sequenced material: peripheral blood. The receptors originated from a man younger than 45 with COVID-19, enrolled during active disease.

The chain carries TRBV11-2 and TRBJ1-2, with 9 bases matching TRBD1. The CDR3 length is 15 residues. Per germline, CDR1 SGHAT and CDR2 FQNNGV. V shed 5 bases and J 4 bases; nucleotides not matched to a gene: 8. The DNA for the CDR3 is TGTGCCAGCAGCCTCAACAGGGGGCCCGGCTATGGCTACACCTTC. Its translation: CASSLNRGPGYGYTF. The complete variable domain, with remaining parts taken from reference TRBV11-2 and TRBJ1-2, reads EAGVAQSPRYKIIEKRQSVAFWCNPISGHATLYWYQQILGQGPKLLIQFQNNGVVDDSQLPKDRFSAERLKGVDSTLKIQPAKLEDSAVYLCASSLNRGPGYGYTFGSGTRLTVV.

This chain connects TRBV27 to TRBJ2-1, with 9 positions matching TRBD2. CDR3 length: 17 residues. Germline CDR1 is MNHEY and CDR2 is SMNVEV (reference sequence). Trimming at V came to 5 bases and at J to 2 bases, leaving 10 bases not matched to a gene. The CDR3 DNA sequence: TGTGCCAGCAGTGGATCTAGCGGGGTAAATACCTACAATGAGCAGTTCTTC. Amino acids: CASSGSSGVNTYNEQFF.

The chain uses TRBV19 and TRBJ1-6; D is ambiguous. This CDR3 is built from 14 residues. Trimming pared 8 bases from V and 9 bases from J, leaving 17 bases between. CDR1 and CDR2 (germline): LNHDA, SQIVND (reference sequence). Written as DNA, the CDR3 is TGTGCCAGTCGGGTTCGGGAGTGGTCTTCACCCCTCCACTTT. Its protein product is CASRVREWSSPLHF.

The chain joins TRBV4-3 to TRBJ1-2; D is undetermined. Germline V gene data show CDR1 as LGHNA and CDR2 as YSLEER. Between the trimmed V and J ends, which lost 0 bases and 2 bases, there was a span of 7 bases. The length of the CDR3 is 14 residues. The CDR3 bases are TGCGCCAGCAGCCAAGATCCAGGAAACTATGGCTACACCTTC. It is translated as CASSQDPGNYGYTF.

The chain links TRBV7-6 to TRBJ1-6; unclear D gene. V was pared by 5 bases and J by 6 bases, with 20 bases between. The germline gives CDR1 SGHVS, CDR2 FNYEAQ. This CDR3 region has 17 residues. CDR3 DNA sequence: TGTGCCAGCAGCCGTCTCTCCGGAGGCGGAGTTAATTCACCCCTCCACTTT. Protein sequence: CASSRLSGGGVNSPLHF. The full variable domain, completed using reference TRBV7-6 and TRBJ1-6, is GAGVSQSPRYKVTKRGQDVALRCDPISGHVSLYWYRQALGQGPEFLTYFNYEAQQDKSGLPNDRFSAERPEGSISTLTIQRTEQRDSAMYRCASSRLSGGGVNSPLHFGNGTRLTVT.

V usage is TRBV6-6 and J usage is TRBJ2-1; TRBD1 might be the D (6 bases). Germline assignment: CDR1 MNHNY and CDR2 SVGAGI (reference sequence). The CDR3 has 16 amino acids. Trimming stripped 8 bases from V and 4 bases from J, with 21 bases between. The CDR3 region has the DNA TGTGCCAGCTGCGACAGGAACTGGAGGCGTTACAATGAGCAGTTCTTC. Its translation is CASCDRNWRRYNEQFF.

This chain joins TRBV19 and TRBJ1-2; the match to TRBD1 covers 8 bases. The V gene end was trimmed by 5 bases and the J gene end by 4 bases; junction bases not matched to a gene: 9. The CDR3 runs 15 residues. Germline-derived CDR1 and CDR2 are LNHDA and SQIVND (reference sequence). The CDR3 here is CASSPSSGTGYGYTF. CDR3 coding DNA: TGTGCCAGTAGTCCTTCCTCCGGGACAGGCTATGGCTACACCTTC.

The rearrangement joins TRBV20-1 to TRBJ2-7; TRBD2 might be the D (5 bases). V was trimmed by 6 bases and J by 1 base, leaving 16 bases between them. CDR1 is DFQATT, CDR2 SNEGSKA, per germline (reference sequence). The CDR3 runs 14 residues. The chain's CDR3 is CSASGETYSYEQYF. The CDR3 DNA follows: TGCAGTGCAAGTGGGGAGACATATTCCTACGAGCAGTACTTC.

The chain is built from TRBV15 and TRBJ2-1, with D uncertain. There are 15 residues in the CDR3. Germline assignment: CDR1 LNHNV and CDR2 YYDKDF (reference sequence). The ends were cut back, 5 bases at V and 0 bases at J, with 11 bases in the middle. CDR3 nucleotides: TGTGCCACCAGCCCTCTGACGGGCTCCTACAATGAGCAGTTCTTC. Residues: CATSPLTGSYNEQFF.